This T cell receptor (beta chain) was found in a study of T cell changes during pregnancy in multiple sclerosis. Trimming stripped 0 bases from V and 0 bases from J, with 12 bases between. The CDR3 has 17 residues. Produced via immunoSEQ multiplex PCR; TCRdb's table is partial and in-frame only. This table holds roughly 74,000 clones, roughly nine tenths found once. J is TRBJ2-4 and V is TRBV23-1, with D maybe TRBD2 (5 bases). TRBV23-1 is flagged as an ORF with uncertain function. The sequencing used peripheral blood, collected before pregnancy. The sequence was collected from a female donor with multiple sclerosis, enrolled in a pregnancy study. CDR3 protein: CASSQSLRVIAKNIQYF. In DNA form, the CDR3 reads TGCGCCAGCAGTCAATCCTTGAGGGTTATAGCCAAAAACATTCAGTACTTC.